The rows below give T cell receptor beta chains drawn from one sample of a study of blood T cell repertoires in COVID-19. Clones were read by immunoSEQ multiplex PCR, and TCRdb kept only the in-frame ones, dropping some. The data show about 160,000 clones, over 60% seen once. The sequencing input was peripheral blood. The receptors come from a man aged 60-69 years with acute or convalescent COVID-19. The CDR3 runs from the conserved cysteine through the conserved F or W. D genes are given only for firm matches. The listing skips clone size in some rows; elsewhere it reads once, few, many or a size class.

clone_size,d_call,v_call,j_call,cdr3_aa,cdr3_nt
-,-,TRBV30,TRBJ1-1,CAWSVLGTEAFF,TGTGCCTGGAGTGTACTAGGTACTGAAGCTTTCTTT
once,-,TRBV29-1,TRBJ2-1,CSVITTDRYNEQFF,TGCAGCGTTATAACAACGGACAGATACAATGAGCAGTTCTTC
-,-,TRBV2,TRBJ1-2,CASRGRSYGYTF,TGTGCCAGCAGGGGGAGAAGCTATGGCTACACCTTC
-,-,TRBV5-1,TRBJ1-2,CASSLGGQRFSAGYTF,TGCGCCAGCAGCTTGGGGGGACAACGATTCTCGGCCGGCTACACCTTC
-,TRBD1,TRBV19,TRBJ1-5,CASSAAPGQGGNQPQHF,TGTGCCAGTAGTGCCGCTCCGGGACAGGGGGGAAATCAGCCCCAGCATTTT
few,-,TRBV7-2,TRBJ1-6,CASSFNRESPLHF,TGTGCCAGCAGCTTTAACAGGGAGTCACCCCTCCACTTT
-,TRBD2,TRBV11-2,TRBJ2-5,CASSFGSGGGKETQYF,TGTGCCAGCAGCTTTGGTAGCGGGGGGGGTAAAGAGACCCAGTACTTC
-,-,TRBV19,TRBJ2-7,CASSIAGNHEQYF,TGTGCCAGTAGTATAGCCGGTAACCACGAGCAGTACTTC
-,-,TRBV5-5,TRBJ1-6,CASSLQSSYNSPLHF,TGTGCCAGCAGCTTACAGAGCTCCTATAATTCACCCCTCCACTTT
-,-,TRBV7-2,TRBJ2-1,CASSLASRPQEQFF,TGTGCCAGCAGCTTAGCGAGCAGGCCCCAAGAGCAGTTCTTC
-,-,TRBV15,TRBJ2-2,CATSPGTLTGELFF,TGTGCCACCAGCCCAGGGACACTCACCGGGGAGCTGTTTTTT
-,-,TRBV19,TRBJ1-3,CASTARGKPGNTIYF,TGTGCCAGTACCGCCCGGGGAAAACCTGGAAACACCATATATTTT
-,-,TRBV12-5,TRBJ2-7,CATSRGSPFQYF,TGTGCTACCTCTAGGGGCAGTCCTTTCCAGTACTTC
-,TRBD1,TRBV27,TRBJ2-7,CASSPLGTGGVGDEQYF,TGTGCCAGCAGTCCCCTAGGGACAGGGGGCGTCGGGGACGAGCAGTACTTC
-,TRBD1,TRBV5-1,TRBJ2-5,CASNQNRGSQETQYF,TGCGCCAGCAACCAAAACAGGGGGTCACAAGAGACCCAGTACTTC
-,-,TRBV4-3,TRBJ2-2,CASSQQNRAGELFF,TGCGCCAGCAGCCAGCAAAACAGGGCTGGGGAGCTGTTTTTT
few,-,TRBV5-1,TRBJ2-1,CASSFTGVSYNEQFF,TGCGCCAGCAGCTTTACAGGTGTCTCCTACAATGAGCAGTTCTTC
-,-,TRBV5-1,TRBJ2-3,CASSETGTLYFTDTQYF,TGCGCCAGCAGCGAGACCGGGACATTATACTTCACAGATACGCAGTATTTT
-,TRBD2,TRBV19,TRBJ2-1,CASRLILAGSTYNEQFF,TGTGCCAGTAGATTGATTTTAGCGGGGAGCACCTACAATGAGCAGTTCTTC
-,TRBD1,TRBV12-5,TRBJ1-4,CASGLGQGAFLTNEKLFF,TGTGCTAGTGGTTTGGGACAGGGGGCTTTTTTAACTAATGAAAAACTGTTTTTT
-,-,TRBV29-1,TRBJ2-3,CSVEETGVDTQYF,TGCAGCGTTGAGGAGACCGGGGTAGATACGCAGTATTTT
-,TRBD1,TRBV18,TRBJ1-2,CASSLLSGTGTNYGYTF,TGTGCCAGCTCACTACTTTCCGGGACAGGGACCAACTATGGCTACACCTTC
-,TRBD2,TRBV27,TRBJ2-1,CASSPGLAGVTYYNEQFF,TGTGCCAGCAGCCCAGGACTAGCGGGGGTGACTTATTACAATGAGCAGTTCTTC
-,TRBD1,TRBV5-1,TRBJ2-5,CASSSDRGRGETQYF,TGCGCCAGCAGCTCCGACAGGGGGCGAGGAGAGACCCAGTACTTC
-,TRBD1,TRBV10-3,TRBJ1-1,CAISQGGSTEAFF,TGTGCCATCAGCCAGGGGGGAAGCACTGAAGCTTTCTTT
-,-,TRBV24-1,TRBJ1-2,CATSAPSYGYTF,TGTGCCACCAGTGCCCCGAGTTATGGCTACACCTTC
-,TRBD1,TRBV6-6,TRBJ1-1,CASSHPTGRTEAFF,TGTGCCAGCAGTCACCCGACAGGGAGGACTGAAGCTTTCTTT
-,TRBD2,TRBV27,TRBJ2-1,CASSLGTSGGNEQFF,TGTGCCAGCAGTTTAGGGACTAGCGGGGGCAATGAGCAGTTCTTC
few,TRBD1,TRBV4-1,TRBJ1-5,CASSLTGLNQPQHF,TGCGCCAGCAGCCTGACAGGGCTCAATCAGCCCCAGCATTTT
-,-,TRBV7-2,TRBJ1-2,CASSLQGIGDYGYTF,TGTGCCAGCAGCTTACAGGGGATTGGGGACTATGGCTACACCTTC
few,-,TRBV3-1/TRBV3-2,TRBJ2-2,CASSYGGRSSGELFF,TGTGCCAGCAGCTACGGGGGGCGATCGAGCGGGGAGCTGTTTTTT
few,-,TRBV11-2,TRBJ1-3,CASSLGQRNTIYF,TGTGCCAGCAGCTTGGGACAACGAAACACCATATATTTT
once,-,TRBV7-9,TRBJ1-2,CASSLDSAGTYGYTF,TGTGCCAGCAGCTTAGATTCGGCAGGAACCTATGGCTACACCTTC
-,-,TRBV15,TRBJ1-5,CATSREQGFDQPQHF,TGTGCCACCAGCAGGGAACAGGGTTTCGATCAGCCCCAGCATTTT
-,TRBD1,TRBV5-4,TRBJ2-7,CASSRTGALNEQYF,TGTGCCAGCTCCCGGACAGGGGCCCTCAACGAGCAGTACTTC
-,-,TRBV2,TRBJ2-3,CASRARTGVTQYF,TGTGCCAGCAGGGCCCGGACGGGGGTTACGCAGTATTTT
-,-,TRBV5-1,TRBJ1-6,CASSFRQEGWGSLHF,TGCGCCAGCAGCTTTCGGCAGGAGGGTTGGGGGTCGCTCCACTTT
once,TRBD1,TRBV27,TRBJ1-2,CASKWTGGGGYTF,TGTGCCAGCAAATGGACAGGGGGCGGAGGCTACACCTTC
-,TRBD2,TRBV7-6,TRBJ2-1,CASSLGPGSGGAREQFF,TGTGCCAGCAGCTTAGGCCCCGGAAGCGGGGGGGCGCGAGAGCAGTTCTTC
-,-,TRBV5-1,TRBJ2-7,CASSLMQGFDEQYF,TGCGCCAGCAGCTTGATGCAGGGGTTCGACGAGCAGTACTTC
once,-,TRBV12-3/TRBV12-4,TRBJ2-1,CASSFGGYNEQFF,TGTGCCAGCAGTTTCGGCGGCTACAATGAGCAGTTCTTC
-,TRBD2,TRBV24-1,TRBJ2-2,CATSPASGDLNTGELFF,TGTGCCACCAGTCCGGCTAGCGGGGATTTGAACACCGGGGAGCTGTTTTTT
-,TRBD1,TRBV5-4,TRBJ1-3,CASSSGGTGGSGNTIYF,TGTGCCAGCAGCTCGGGGGGGACAGGGGGCTCTGGAAACACCATATATTTT
once,TRBD1,TRBV10-3,TRBJ1-1,CAIRLDRETEAFF,TGTGCCATCAGGCTGGACAGGGAAACTGAAGCTTTCTTT
-,-,TRBV10-3,TRBJ1-6,CAISGRDNSPLHF,TGTGCCATCAGCGGGAGAGATAATTCACCCCTCCACTTT
-,-,TRBV20-1,TRBJ2-7,CSASLGRVSYEQYF,TGCAGTGCTAGTCTGGGCAGGGTCAGCTACGAGCAGTACTTC
-,-,TRBV7-9,TRBJ2-3,CAIGDGFTDTQYF,TGTGCCATCGGAGATGGGTTCACAGATACGCAGTATTTT
few,TRBD1,TRBV19,TRBJ1-1,CASSRDSLTEAFF,TGTGCCAGTAGTCGGGACAGCCTCACTGAAGCTTTCTTT
-,-,TRBV5-6,TRBJ1-1,CASSPGLGTEAFF,TGTGCCAGCAGCCCGGGACTTGGAACTGAAGCTTTCTTT
-,TRBD1,TRBV23-1,TRBJ2-7,CASRLSTGQGREQYF,TGCGCCAGCAGACTATCAACCGGACAGGGTCGCGAGCAGTACTTC
-,-,TRBV11-3,TRBJ2-7,CASSPGGASYEQYF,TGTGCCAGCAGCCCTGGGGGGGCCTCCTACGAGCAGTACTTC
-,TRBD1,TRBV30,TRBJ1-3,CAWSPRQGPRLGNTIYF,TGTGCCTGGAGTCCCCGACAGGGACCGCGTCTAGGAAACACCATATATTTT
-,TRBD2,TRBV4-1,TRBJ2-5,CASSQVRASGASQETQYF,TGCGCCAGCAGCCAAGTAAGAGCTAGCGGGGCTTCCCAAGAGACCCAGTACTTC
-,-,TRBV6-5,TRBJ2-6,CASNPDSSGANVLTF,TGTGCCAGCAACCCGGACAGTTCTGGGGCCAACGTCCTGACTTTC
-,TRBD1,TRBV5-6,TRBJ1-1,CASSTPGQLNTEAFF,TGTGCCAGCAGCACGCCGGGACAGCTGAACACTGAAGCTTTCTTT
-,-,TRBV9,TRBJ2-5,CASSDGGLDQETQYF,TGTGCCAGCAGCGATGGGGGACTGGACCAAGAGACCCAGTACTTC
-,-,TRBV4-3,TRBJ2-1,CASSLGTPNEQFF,TGCGCCAGCAGCCTCGGGACTCCCAATGAGCAGTTCTTC
few,TRBD1,TRBV9,TRBJ1-1,CASSVGQGTEAFF,TGTGCCAGCAGCGTAGGACAGGGGACTGAAGCTTTCTTT
-,TRBD1,TRBV2,TRBJ1-6,CASNGQGSLPLHF,TGTGCCAGTAATGGACAGGGAAGTTTGCCCCTCCACTTT